The clone carrying this TCR beta chain was found many times. Its antigen is undetermined. TCRdb redid the calling of the 5' RACE reads with MiXCR, one entry per CDR3 protein. This sample yields roughly 150,000 distinct CDR3 sequences, of which around a third are seen a single time; about 5.5% belongs to the top ten. The sample originates from a study of CD8 T cells in ankylosing spondylitis. Study-wide results and limits: It was reported that disease-linked clones were significantly enriched in matched ankylosing spondylitis synovial fluid. Ankylosing spondylitis blood seemed to carry a telltale TCR beta motif made of seven or eight highly homologous variants.

The germline gives CDR1 SNHLY, CDR2 FYNNEI. Trimming took 1 base from V and 10 from J; bases not matched to a gene: 6. The CDR3 runs to 15 residues. The sequencing sample was made of synovial fluid, either unsorted or a sorted T cell fraction (not recorded which). This TCR derives from a male donor with ankylosing spondylitis. The chain employs TRBV2 and TRBJ1-6, with 8 bases identical to TRBD1. CDR3 in amino acids: CASSEGPGGRSPLHF. CDR3 in DNA: TGTGCCAGCAGTGAAGGTCCAGGGGGCAGATCACCCCTCCACTTT.